This TCR beta chain was sequenced for a study of blood T cell repertoires in COVID-19. As for the study in general: Samples taken during acute and convalescent COVID-19 were collected in the United States, Italy and Spain. Sources were T cells, B-cell-depleted T cells, or PBMCs; the material itself was cDNA or gDNA.

Source study methods: Reference gene primer amplification in the assay estimated nucleated cell counts. Sequencing was performed with immunoSEQ multiplex PCR; in TCRdb, only in-frame clones are kept and a portion is missing. That table is the source of V, J and clone size, and D and trimming were worked out from the DNA. The table has approximately 50,000 clones, around 90% seen once. Germline V lookup: CDR1 SQVTM, CDR2 ANQGSEA. With 1 base removed from V and 6 bases from J, the gap between germline ends came to 13 bases. This CDR3 is built from 13 residues. The receptor comes from a man aged 50-59 years with active COVID-19. The V gene is TRBV29-1, the J gene TRBJ2-7; D is possibly TRBD2 (6 bases). The sequencing sample was made of peripheral blood. The CDR3 sequence is CSVEAGTSPEQYF. The CDR3 DNA reads as TGCAGCGTTGAAGCCGGGACTTCCCCCGAGCAGTACTTC.